This T cell receptor (beta chain) was obtained from a study of CD8+ T cells in alopecia areata. This CDR3 is built from 12 residues. Germline CDR1 MNHNY, CDR2 SVGAGI (reference sequence). Trimming took off 11 bases at V and 9 bases at J, with 19 bases between the two ends. Treatment: oral pan-JAK inhibitor, 5-10 mg twice daily. Study conclusions and caveats: The study found that many expanded lesional clones persisted in scalp and blood during tofacitinib.

Note on this clone: No antigen is known for it.

Extraction of RNA preceded its reverse transcription into cDNA, which served as the sequencing template. The data were produced by immunoSEQ multiplex PCR, yet TCRdb's version contains in-frame clones alone and is incomplete. In the table there are 100,000 to 120,000 clones, approximately 51% of which are singletons. V gene TRBV6-6 combines with J gene TRBJ1-2; perhaps TRBD1 as D (5 bases). The receptor's source is a human donor with alopecia areata. The input for sequencing was CD4+ T cells sorted from blood, taken at week 24, from a patient treated with tofacitinib. CDR3 sequence reads: CAGISDTWRYTF. In nucleotides, the CDR3 is TGTGCCGGGATTTCGGACACGTGGCGCTACACCTTC.